This T cell receptor beta chain derives from a study of blood T cell repertoires in COVID-19 (dated by TCRdb to the early 2020s). Background on the whole study: Collaborator samples came from the United States, Italy and Spain and covered acute and convalescent phases of COVID-19. Deeply sampled blood TCRbeta repertoires from subjects exposed to, actively infected with, or recovered from COVID-19 were included in the dataset. Where available, HLA class I and class II types were obtained from metadata supplied by the sample provider rather than from assay-based typing. The prospective study material was composed of cDNA or gDNA derived from T cells, B-cell-depleted T cells, or PBMCs. The repertoires were released in a freely available public database intended as a resource for research on the immune response to SARS-CoV-2. The samples were drawn from the first 160 participants of the ongoing ImmuneRACE study and from under 1,500 subjects provided by 6 global collaborators. The sample metadata nearly always contained a de-identified subject ID, COVID-19 status, age in years and sex. Paper-wide results and their limitations: Clinical and demographic metadata were provided uncurated, with the amount varying by source and participant.

Collaborating institutions collected whole blood in K2EDTA tubes following their own protocols. For TCRbeta analysis, collaborator samples were shipped as frozen whole blood, as isolated PBMCs, or as DNA extracted from either sample type. TCRbeta CDR3 regions were amplified from genomic DNA by means of the immunoSEQ Assay, a bias-controlled multiplex PCR. In the paper's pipeline: Nucleated cell counts per sample were estimated from amplification of reference gene primers within the assay. To quantify the absolute abundance of each unique TCRbeta CDR3 rearrangement, sequence reads were collapsed and filtered. For each sample, productive Simpson clonality was calculated as the square root of Simpson's diversity index across productive rearrangements. TCRdb provides this immuneACCESS table in a form limited to in-frame rearrangements. Some clones are lacking; in checked studies, under half of them reflect an unresolved V gene, and why the rest are absent is not known. V, J and clone size were drawn from that table, and D and trimming were deduced from the DNA. The sample table holds hundreds of thousands of clones, of which roughly 90% were seen once. The ten largest account for roughly 1.4% of the sample.

CDR1 MNHEY and CDR2 SVGEGT are derived from the germline V gene. Germline trimming: 5 bases from V, 7 bases from J; junction bases outside gene matches: 5. The CDR3, from cysteine to phenylalanine, totals 14 residues. This entry keeps only the CDR3 DNA: 42 bases, framed from base 1. As concerns this clone: It has no known antigen specificity. Qualities for individual bases were not recorded, and no much larger clone is one base off.

The specimen was peripheral blood. This clonotype was sampled from a woman aged 30 to 39 with active or convalescent COVID-19. This chain joins TRBV6-2 or TRBV6-3 to TRBJ1-4; 9 middle bases align to TRBD1. The sequence in DNA is TGTGCCAGCAGTCAGGACAGGGGCGGTGAAAAACTGTTTTTT. This codes for CASSQDRGGEKLFF.